These T cell receptor beta chains were read from a single sample in a study of tumor-infiltrating lymphocytes in primary liver carcinoma. TCRdb analysed the multiplex PCR reads with MiXCR anew, one entry per CDR3 protein. The sample holds some 180,000 distinct CDR3 sequences, about 82% seen once. Sequencing was done on a sample of tumor tissue from primary liver carcinoma. Every receptor here comes from a man aged 35 to 55 with primary liver carcinoma and hepatitis B virus infection. Each CDR3 is given with its conserved first and last residue. Fields, in order: D gene, V gene, J gene, clone size, CDR3 protein, CDR3 DNA. D genes are given only for firm matches. A clone size is listed for some rows: how often the clone was seen (once, few, many), or a class if it is expanded.

NA,TRBV5-5,TRBJ2-7,NA,CASSPLDFPYEQYF,TGTGCCAGCAGTCCTCTAGACTTCCCCTACGAGCAGTACTTC
NA,TRBV10-3,TRBJ2-7,NA,CAFSGGRDRNSGEQYF,TGTGCCTTCAGTGGTGGGAGGGACAGGAACTCTGGCGAGCAGTATTTC
NA,TRBV6-5,TRBJ2-1,few,CASSPSAGRYNEQFF,TGTGCCAGTAGTCCCTCGGCCGGGCGGTACAATGAGCAGTTCTTC
NA,TRBV6-1,TRBJ1-1,NA,CVSTYTGNTEAIF,TGTGTCAGCACCTATACAGGGAACACTGAAGCTATCTTT
NA,TRBV29-1,TRBJ1-1,medium-sized,CSGRRGGEDTEAFF,TGCAGCGGCCGCCGGGGGGGGGAGGACACTGAAGCTTTCTTT
TRBD1,TRBV6-1,TRBJ1-5,NA,CASSVMTGSDQPRHF,TGTGCCAGCAGTGTAATGACAGGGAGTGATCAGCCCCGGCATTTT
TRBD2,TRBV12-3/TRBV12-4,TRBJ2-1,NA,CASSIRAGWPHEQFF,TGTGCCAGCAGTATACGAGCGGGATGGCCCCATGAGCAGTTCTTC
NA,TRBV11-2,TRBJ2-3,once,CVSSFRGGKRAKQYF,TGTGTCAGCAGCTTTAGGGGGGGAAAAAGGGCTAAGCAATATTTT
NA,TRBV29-1,TRBJ1-1,NA,CSGVHNTEAYF,TGCAGCGGTGTACATAACACTGAAGCTTACTTT
NA,TRBV6-5,TRBJ1-2,NA,CASSRPSAGSYGYTF,TGTGCCAGCAGTCGACCCTCAGCAGGGAGCTATGGCTACACCTTC
TRBD2,TRBV11-2,TRBJ2-3,NA,CASRGTSGDRNTLYF,TGTGCCAGCAGAGGGACTAGCGGAGACAGAAATACGCTGTATTTT
NA,TRBV9,TRBJ1-3,NA,CASSVSMGADGNTIYF,TGTGCCAGCAGCGTCAGTATGGGGGCAGACGGAAACACCATATATTTT
NA,TRBV4-2,TRBJ2-7,NA,CASSQGTDSKGYERYF,TGTGCCAGCAGCCAAGGAACGGACTCTAAAGGCTACGAGCGGTACTTC
NA,TRBV6-2/TRBV6-3,TRBJ1-2,NA,CASSSRAMNYGYIF,TGTGCCAGCAGCTCCAGAGCAATGAACTATGGCTACATCTTC
TRBD2,TRBV4-2,TRBJ2-2,NA,CVSSQELRGAGELFF,TGTGTCAGCAGCCAAGAATTACGGGGGGCCGGGGAGCTGTTTTTT
NA,TRBV28,TRBJ2-7,many,CASSLFGPYEQYF,TGTGCCAGCAGTCTTTTCGGTCCCTACGAGCAGTACTTC
TRBD2,TRBV29-1,TRBJ2-2,NA,CSARLARVVGELFF,TGCAGCGCGCGACTAGCGAGAGTAGTCGGGGAGCTGTTTTTT
NA,TRBV7-8,TRBJ2-3,NA,CDSSSTGGGYSAKQYF,TGTGACAGCAGCTCAACAGGGGGGGGATATTCGGCTAAGCAGTATTTT
NA,TRBV29-1,TRBJ2-3,NA,CNGTQGSTQYF,TGCAACGGAACCCAGGGATCCACGCAGTATTTT
TRBD1,TRBV4-2,TRBJ1-1,NA,CASSQNPGQGEAFF,TGTGCCAGTAGCCAAAATCCAGGACAGGGCGAAGCTTTCTTT
NA,TRBV14,TRBJ2-1,once,CTSITVGGSYNEQIF,TGTACCAGCATCACGGTAGGAGGAAGCTACAATGAGCAGATCTTC
TRBD2,TRBV30,TRBJ2-7,NA,CAWGEGSSGVNEQYF,TGTGCCTGGGGTGAAGGGTCTAGCGGGGTAAATGAGCAGTACTTC
NA,TRBV12-3/TRBV12-4,TRBJ2-1,NA,CASSIIRWLGNEQFF,TGTGCCAGCAGTATCATCAGGTGGCTCGGGAATGAACAGTTCTTC
NA,TRBV6-5,TRBJ2-5,NA,CASSYAGDKETQYF,TGTGCCAGCAGCTACGCAGGGGACAAGGAGACACAGTACTTC
NA,TRBV29-1,TRBJ1-3,NA,CRVNFSGNTIYF,TGCAGAGTAAACTTTAGTGGAAACACCATATACTTT
NA,TRBV6-6,TRBJ1-1,NA,CASLNGVNTEAFF,TGTGCCAGCCTGAATGGGGTCAACACTGAAGCTTTCTTT
NA,TRBV5-1,TRBJ2-1,NA,CASISDGTISYNEQSF,TGCGCCAGCATTTCAGACGGGACAATCTCCTACAATGAGCAGTCCTTC
TRBD1,TRBV6-6,TRBJ2-7,NA,CTSSPRQGQFYEQYF,TGTACCAGCAGTCCGCGACAGGGACAGTTCTACGAGCAGTACTTC
TRBD1,TRBV6-1,TRBJ2-3,NA,CASSSGDSSTDTEYF,TGTGCCAGCAGCAGTGGGGACAGTAGCACAGATACGGAGTATTTT
TRBD2,TRBV6-1,TRBJ2-7,NA,CANSEARGRLAVYEQYF,TGTGCCAACAGTGAAGCACGGGGGAGACTAGCGGTCTACGAGCAGTACTTC
NA,TRBV14,TRBJ1-1,few,CASNQADLNTEAFF,TGTGCCAGCAACCAAGCAGATTTGAATACTGAAGCTTTCTTT
NA,TRBV30,TRBJ2-2,NA,CAWSPAAGRSSGKLFF,TGTGCCTGGAGCCCCGCAGCCGGACGATCTTCCGGGAAGCTTTTTTTT
TRBD2,TRBV10-2,TRBJ2-4,NA,CAGSEGTSWIAKNIQYF,TGCGCCGGCAGTGAGGGGACTAGCTGGATAGCCAAAAACATTCAGTACTTC
NA,TRBV11-1,TRBJ1-6,NA,CASSWTLVSPLPF,TGTGCCAGCAGCTGGACACTGGTTTCACCCCTCCCGTTT
TRBD2,TRBV29-1,TRBJ2-1,NA,CSVDGASGRPWEQFF,TGCAGCGTTGACGGGGCTAGCGGGAGGCCATGGGAGCAGTTCTTC
NA,TRBV11-3,TRBJ2-7,NA,CASSSQCDEQYF,TGTGCCAGCAGCTCCCAATGTGATGAGCAGTACTTC
NA,TRBV7-2,TRBJ2-3,many,CASSDDYGTQYF,TGTGCCAGCAGCGACGACTACGGTACGCAGTATTTT
NA,TRBV6-1,TRBJ2-2,NA,CASSEALLGRANTGEMFF,TGCGCCAGCAGTGAAGCGCTTCTAGGGAGAGCGAACACCGGGGAGATGTTTTTT
NA,TRBV10-2,TRBJ2-7,NA,CASSESRGRNKQYF,TGCGCCAGCAGTGAGTCGAGGGGTAGGAACAAGCAGTACTTC
TRBD2,TRBV14,TRBJ2-1,NA,CASGAVAGSVNSEQFF,TGTGCCAGCGGTGCCGTAGCGGGATCGGTAAACAGTGAGCAGTTCTTC
NA,TRBV11-1,TRBJ2-2,NA,CASSYTGPSSWELFF,TGTGCCAGCAGCTATACAGGACCTTCCTCATGGGAGCTGTTTTTT
NA,TRBV12-3/TRBV12-4,TRBJ1-1,NA,CVSSLATVPRGGTEAFF,TGTGTCAGCAGTTTAGCGACAGTCCCCAGGGGAGGGACTGAAGCTTTCTTT
TRBD2,TRBV29-1,TRBJ2-3,NA,CNGIQIAGTDTQYF,TGCAACGGGATTCAAATAGCGGGCACAGATACGCAGTATTTC
TRBD2,TRBV11-2,TRBJ2-3,NA,CASRLQAGVSTDSQYF,TGTGCCAGCAGATTACAAGCGGGAGTCAGCACAGATAGCCAGTATTTT
TRBD1,TRBV4-2,TRBJ2-1,NA,CASSHAGGQGNDEQSF,TGTGCCAGCAGCCACGCCGGGGGACAGGGGAACGATGAGCAGTCGTTC
NA,TRBV6-6,TRBJ1-1,few,CASSTGRTTEAFF,TGTGCTAGTAGCACAGGGAGGACTACTGAAGCTTTCTTT
TRBD1,TRBV4-1,TRBJ1-4,NA,CDSSQAAGQGATNEKPFF,TGCGACAGCAGCCAAGCGGCGGGACAGGGTGCAACTAATGAAAAACCGTTTTTT
NA,TRBV11-2,TRBJ2-1,NA,CASRLDRGGRFYNEQFF,TGTGCTAGCAGGTTAGATAGGGGTGGGAGGTTCTACAATGAGCAGTTCTTC
TRBD2,TRBV11-1,TRBJ2-4,NA,CGNSFPGTTGTINIQYF,TGTGGCAACAGCTTTCCCGGGACTACCGGGACCATAAACATTCAGTACTTC
TRBD1,TRBV7-3,TRBJ2-2,NA,CGSSHRGATLNGTGELFF,TGTGGCAGCAGCCACAGGGGGGCCACGCTCAACGGCACCGGGGAGCTGTTTTTT
NA,TRBV16,TRBJ1-2,NA,CASNQSADGYTF,TGTGCCAGCAACCAATCGGCAGATGGCTACACCTTC